Each of the 3 T cell receptor beta chains below was sequenced from the same sample in a study of control samples from healthy donors and cancer patients. The method was immunoSEQ multiplex PCR; TCRdb's version includes in-frame clones alone and lacks a portion of them. This table has 150,000 or so clones, around 90% appearing once. The sample consisted of blood. All receptors come from a man younger than 40 in good health.

The V and J genes are TRBV20-1 and TRBJ2-5, with D unclear. Looked up from germline, CDR1 is DFQATT and CDR2 is SNEGSKA (reference sequence). V shed 1 base and J shed 1 base, with 1 base lying between them. This CDR3 has 11 residues. The DNA of the CDR3 is TGCAGTGCTAGAGTCCAAGAGACCCAGTACTTC. The encoded protein is CSARVQETQYF.

In this sample, this clone turned up once. This chain connects TRBV14 to TRBJ2-5; 10 bases line up with TRBD1. V trimming: 1 base; J trimming: 1 base; junction bases outside the gene matches: 3. CDR3 length: 16 residues. Germline V gives CDR1 SGHDN, CDR2 FVKESK. CDR3 in amino acids: CASSQGTGGTQETQYF. The CDR3 DNA reads as TGTGCCAGCAGCCAAGGGACAGGGGGGACCCAAGAGACCCAGTACTTC.

The chain is built from TRBV12-5 and TRBJ2-5, with 7 bases identical to TRBD1. Per germline, CDR1 LGHNT and CDR2 FRNRAP. The CDR3 has 14 amino acids. With V trimmed by 4 bases and J by 3 bases, 5 bases remained unmatched. The CDR3 sequence is CASGSRDRKETQYF. CDR3 bases: TGTGCTAGTGGTTCTCGGGACAGAAAAGAGACCCAGTACTTC.